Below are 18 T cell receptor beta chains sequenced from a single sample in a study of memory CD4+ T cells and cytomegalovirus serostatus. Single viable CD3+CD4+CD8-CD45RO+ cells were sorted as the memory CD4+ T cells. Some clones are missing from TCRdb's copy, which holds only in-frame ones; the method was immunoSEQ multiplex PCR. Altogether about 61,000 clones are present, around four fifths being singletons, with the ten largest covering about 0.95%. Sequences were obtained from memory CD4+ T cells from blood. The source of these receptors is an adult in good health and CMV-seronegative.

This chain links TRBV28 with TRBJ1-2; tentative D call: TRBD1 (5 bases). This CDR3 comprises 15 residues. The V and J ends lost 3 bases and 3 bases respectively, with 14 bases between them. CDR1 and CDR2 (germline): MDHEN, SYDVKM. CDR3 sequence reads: CASSLGGKADYGYTF. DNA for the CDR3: TGTGCCAGCAGTTTGGGGGGGAAGGCTGACTATGGCTACACCTTC.

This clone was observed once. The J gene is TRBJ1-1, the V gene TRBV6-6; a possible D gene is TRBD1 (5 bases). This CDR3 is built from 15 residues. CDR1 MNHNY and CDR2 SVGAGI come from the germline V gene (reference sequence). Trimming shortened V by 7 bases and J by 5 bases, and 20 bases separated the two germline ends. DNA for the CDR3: TGTGCCAGCAAGGGAACCCGGGGCGGACGAACTGAAGCTTTCTTT. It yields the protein CASKGTRGGRTEAFF.

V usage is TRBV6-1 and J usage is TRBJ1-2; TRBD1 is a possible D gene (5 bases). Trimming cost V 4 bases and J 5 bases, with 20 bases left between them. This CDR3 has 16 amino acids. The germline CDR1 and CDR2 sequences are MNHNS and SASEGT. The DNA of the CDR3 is TGTGCCAGCAGTGGAGGTGGGGCTGGAAGGCCTTATGGCTACACCTTC. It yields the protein CASSGGGAGRPYGYTF.

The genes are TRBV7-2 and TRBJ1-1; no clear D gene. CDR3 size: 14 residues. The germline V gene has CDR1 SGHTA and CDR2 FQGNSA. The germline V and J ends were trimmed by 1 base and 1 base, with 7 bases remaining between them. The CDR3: CASSLVSQNTEAFF. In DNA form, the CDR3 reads TGTGCCAGCAGCTTAGTCTCACAGAACACTGAAGCTTTCTTT.

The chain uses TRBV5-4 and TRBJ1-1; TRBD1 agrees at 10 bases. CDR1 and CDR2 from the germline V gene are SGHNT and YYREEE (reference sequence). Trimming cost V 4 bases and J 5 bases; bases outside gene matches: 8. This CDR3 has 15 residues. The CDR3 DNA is TGTGCCAGCAGCCCGTTGGGACAGGGGAAAACTGAAGCTTTCTTT. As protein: CASSPLGQGKTEAFF.

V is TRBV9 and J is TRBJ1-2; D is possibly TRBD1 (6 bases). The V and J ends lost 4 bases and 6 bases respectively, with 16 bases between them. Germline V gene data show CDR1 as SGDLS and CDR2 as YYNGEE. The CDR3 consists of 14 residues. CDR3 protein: CASSPHSTGHGYTF. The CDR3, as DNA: TGTGCCAGCAGCCCACACAGTACAGGGCATGGCTACACCTTC.

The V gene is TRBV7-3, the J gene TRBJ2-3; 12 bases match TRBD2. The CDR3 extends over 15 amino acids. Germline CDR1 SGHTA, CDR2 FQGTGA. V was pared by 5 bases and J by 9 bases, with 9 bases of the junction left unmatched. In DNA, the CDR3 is TGTGCCAGCAGCCCTAGACTAGCGGGAGCCGCCACGCAGTATTTT. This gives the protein CASSPRLAGAATQYF.

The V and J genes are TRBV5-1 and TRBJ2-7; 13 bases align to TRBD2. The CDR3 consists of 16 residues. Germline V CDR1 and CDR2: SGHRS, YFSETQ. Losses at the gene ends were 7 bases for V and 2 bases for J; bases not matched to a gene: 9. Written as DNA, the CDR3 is TGCGCCAGCCGACTAGCGGGGGGCCAAACCCCCTACGAGCAGTACTTC. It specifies CASRLAGGQTPYEQYF.

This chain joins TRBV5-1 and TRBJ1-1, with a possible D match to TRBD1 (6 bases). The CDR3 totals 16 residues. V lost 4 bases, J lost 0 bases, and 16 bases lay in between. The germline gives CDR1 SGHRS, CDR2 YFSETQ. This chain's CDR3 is CASSGLGASVNTEAFF. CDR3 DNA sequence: TGCGCCAGCAGCGGCCTGGGGGCGTCGGTGAACACTGAAGCTTTCTTT.

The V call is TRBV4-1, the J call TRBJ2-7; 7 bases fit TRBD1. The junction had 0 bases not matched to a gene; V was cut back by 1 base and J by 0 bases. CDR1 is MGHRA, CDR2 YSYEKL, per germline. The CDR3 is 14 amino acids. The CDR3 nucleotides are TGCGCCAGCAGCCAAGGGGACAGCTCCTACGAGCAGTACTTC. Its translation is CASSQGDSSYEQYF.

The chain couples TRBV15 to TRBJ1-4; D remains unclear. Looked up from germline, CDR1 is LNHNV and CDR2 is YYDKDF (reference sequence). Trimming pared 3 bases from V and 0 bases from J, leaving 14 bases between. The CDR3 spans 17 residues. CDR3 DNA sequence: TGTGCCACCAGCAGGGGCGGGGAAGAAGCAACTAATGAAAAACTGTTTTTT. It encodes CATSRGGEEATNEKLFF.

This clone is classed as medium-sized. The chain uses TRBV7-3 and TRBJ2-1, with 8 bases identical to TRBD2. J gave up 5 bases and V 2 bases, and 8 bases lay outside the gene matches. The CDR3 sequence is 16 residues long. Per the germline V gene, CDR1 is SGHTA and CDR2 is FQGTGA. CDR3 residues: CASSLRPTSVNNEQFF. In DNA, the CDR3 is TGTGCCAGCAGCTTACGGCCGACTAGCGTTAACAATGAGCAGTTCTTC.

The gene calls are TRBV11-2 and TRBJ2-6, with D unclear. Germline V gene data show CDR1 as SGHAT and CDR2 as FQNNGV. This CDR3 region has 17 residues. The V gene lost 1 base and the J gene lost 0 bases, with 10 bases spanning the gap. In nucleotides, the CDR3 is TGTGCCAGCAGCTTAGTCCCCCGCAACTCTGGGGCCAACGTCCTGACTTTC. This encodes CASSLVPRNSGANVLTF.

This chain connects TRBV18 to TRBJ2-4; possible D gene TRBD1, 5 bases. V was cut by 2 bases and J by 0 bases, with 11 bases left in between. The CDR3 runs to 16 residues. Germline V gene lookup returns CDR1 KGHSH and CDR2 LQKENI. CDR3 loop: CASSPMTDIAKNIQYF. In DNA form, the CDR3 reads TGTGCCAGCTCACCAATGACAGATATAGCCAAAAACATTCAGTACTTC.

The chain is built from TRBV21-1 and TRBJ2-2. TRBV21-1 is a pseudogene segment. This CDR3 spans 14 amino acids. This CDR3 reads CASSKAGDGGELFF. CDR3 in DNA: TGTGCCAGCAGCAAAGCTGGGGACGGAGGGGAGCTGTTTTTT.

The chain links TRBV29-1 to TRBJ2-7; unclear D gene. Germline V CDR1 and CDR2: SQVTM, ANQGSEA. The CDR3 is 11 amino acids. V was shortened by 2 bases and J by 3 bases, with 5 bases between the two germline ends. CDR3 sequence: CSVESSYEQYF. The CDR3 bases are TGCAGCGTTGAATCCAGCTACGAGCAGTACTTC.

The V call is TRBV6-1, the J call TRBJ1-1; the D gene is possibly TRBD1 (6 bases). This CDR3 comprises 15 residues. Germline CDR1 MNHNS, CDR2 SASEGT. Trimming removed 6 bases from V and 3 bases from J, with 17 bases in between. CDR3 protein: CASRRTANGDTEAFF. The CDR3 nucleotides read TGTGCCAGCAGGAGGACAGCCAATGGTGACACTGAAGCTTTCTTT.

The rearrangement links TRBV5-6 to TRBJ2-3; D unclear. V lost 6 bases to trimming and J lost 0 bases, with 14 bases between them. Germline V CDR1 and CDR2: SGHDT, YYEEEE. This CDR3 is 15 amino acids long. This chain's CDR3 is CASTLSPSSTDTQYF. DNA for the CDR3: TGTGCCAGCACCCTGTCCCCCAGCAGCACAGATACGCAGTATTTT.